One T cell receptor (beta chain) is described in this entry. Its antigen is as yet unknown. At one end the junction does not follow the germline gene, possibly because of a read error. The sample originates from a study of response to subunit inactivated influenza vaccine. The study's findings and limits: The authors suggested that every seasonal influenza vaccination recruits few new T cells.

The germline V gene has CDR1 MNHEY and CDR2 SVGEGT. The CDR3 spans 11 residues. One entry per CDR3 protein results from TCRdb running MiXCR on the RT-PCR reads. The sample gives about 700,000 distinct CDR3 sequences, roughly 13% of which show up once; 6.5% to 8.5% is in the top ten. Sequences were derived from PBMCs from blood, sampled around 15 days before vaccination. V usage is TRBV6-2 or TRBV6-3 and J usage is TRBJ2-3; D remains unclear. The TCR comes from a man aged 50-59 years who received an inactivated influenza vaccine. The CDR3 DNA sequence: TGTGCCAGCAGTTATATTCCCGTCAAGAATTTT. Its translation is CASSYIPVKNF.